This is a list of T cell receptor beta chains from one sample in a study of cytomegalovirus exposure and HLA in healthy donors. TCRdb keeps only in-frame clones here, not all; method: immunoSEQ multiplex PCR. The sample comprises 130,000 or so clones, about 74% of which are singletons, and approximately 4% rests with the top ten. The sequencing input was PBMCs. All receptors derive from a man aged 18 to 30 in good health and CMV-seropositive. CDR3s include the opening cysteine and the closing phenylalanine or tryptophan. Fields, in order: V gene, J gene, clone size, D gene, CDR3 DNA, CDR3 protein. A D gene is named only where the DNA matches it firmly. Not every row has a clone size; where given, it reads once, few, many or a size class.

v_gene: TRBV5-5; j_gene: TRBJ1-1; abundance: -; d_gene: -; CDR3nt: TGTGCCAGCAGCTTCTATGGCAGGCCCTTGAACACTGAAGCTTTCTTT; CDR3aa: CASSFYGRPLNTEAFF
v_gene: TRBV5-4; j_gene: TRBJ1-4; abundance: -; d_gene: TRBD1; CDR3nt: TGTGCCAGCAGCTTGGAAGGCAGGGGGTCTGCAACTAATGAAAAACTGTTTTTT; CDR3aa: CASSLEGRGSATNEKLFF
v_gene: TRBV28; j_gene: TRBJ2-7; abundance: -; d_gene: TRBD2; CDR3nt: TGTGCCAGCAGCGTTACTAGCGGGAGGTACGAGCAGTACTTC; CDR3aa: CASSVTSGRYEQYF
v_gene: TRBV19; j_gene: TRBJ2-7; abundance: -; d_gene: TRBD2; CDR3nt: TGTGCCAGTAGTATTGAGCTAGCGGGAGTCGAGCAGTACTTC; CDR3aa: CASSIELAGVEQYF
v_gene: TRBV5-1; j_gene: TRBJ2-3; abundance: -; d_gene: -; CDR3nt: TGCGCCAGCAGCATTGAACGGGCAGATACGCAGTATTTT; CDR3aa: CASSIERADTQYF
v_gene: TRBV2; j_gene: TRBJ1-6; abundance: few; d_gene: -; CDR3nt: TGTGCCAGCAGCCACAGTTGGGTTTCCTATAATTCACCCCTCCACTTT; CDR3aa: CASSHSWVSYNSPLHF
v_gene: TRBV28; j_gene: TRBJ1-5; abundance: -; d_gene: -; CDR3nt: TGTGCCAGCATCGCCGCCGGGGATCAGCCCCAGCATTTT; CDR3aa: CASIAAGDQPQHF
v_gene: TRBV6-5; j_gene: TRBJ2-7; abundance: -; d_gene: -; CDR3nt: TGTGCCAGCAGCCCAGACGGGAGTGTCTACGAGCAGTACTTC; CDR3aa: CASSPDGSVYEQYF
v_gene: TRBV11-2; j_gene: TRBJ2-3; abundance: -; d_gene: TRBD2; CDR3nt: TGTGCCAGCAGCTTCCCGACTAGCGGGACCCACACAGATACGCAGTATTTT; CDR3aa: CASSFPTSGTHTDTQYF
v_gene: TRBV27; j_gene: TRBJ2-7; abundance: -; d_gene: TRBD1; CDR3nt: TGTGCCAGCAGTTTATCTCACACCGGGACAGGGGGCGAGCAGTACTTC; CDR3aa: CASSLSHTGTGGEQYF
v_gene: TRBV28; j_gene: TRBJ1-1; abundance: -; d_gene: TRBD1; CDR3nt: TGTGCCAGCAGTTTGGGGGACAGGGTGAACACTGAAGCTTTCTTT; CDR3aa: CASSLGDRVNTEAFF
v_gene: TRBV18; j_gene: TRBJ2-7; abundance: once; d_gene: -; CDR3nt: TGTGCCAGCTCACCAATTGAGGCACTAAGCTCCTACGAGCAGTACTTC; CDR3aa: CASSPIEALSSYEQYF
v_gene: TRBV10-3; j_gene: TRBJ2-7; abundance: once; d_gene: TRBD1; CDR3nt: TGTGCCATCAGCACCGGGACAGGGGGATTCGACGAGCAGTACTTC; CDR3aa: CAISTGTGGFDEQYF
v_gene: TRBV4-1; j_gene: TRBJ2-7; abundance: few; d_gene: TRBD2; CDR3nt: TGCGCCAGCAGCCAACTCGCAGGACTAGGCTCCTACGAGCAGTACTTC; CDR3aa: CASSQLAGLGSYEQYF
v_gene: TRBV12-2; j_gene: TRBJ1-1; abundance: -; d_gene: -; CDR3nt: TGTGCAAGTCGCTTATTTTGGGTGGGCAGGGGGCTTGGAACTGAAGCTTTCTTT; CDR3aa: CASRLFWVGRGLGTEAFF
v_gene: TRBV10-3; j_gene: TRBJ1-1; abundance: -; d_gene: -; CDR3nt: TGTGCCATCAGTGAGTCGGGGGGACTGCTTGAAGCTTTCTTT; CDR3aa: CAISESGGLLEAFF
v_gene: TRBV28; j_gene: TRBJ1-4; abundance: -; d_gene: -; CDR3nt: TGTGCCAGCAGCCCCGGACAAGGCGGTGAAAAACTGTTTTTT; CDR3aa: CASSPGQGGEKLFF
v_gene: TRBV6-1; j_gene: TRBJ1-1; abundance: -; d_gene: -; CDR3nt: TGTGCCAGCAGATTCCAGGGCGAGGACACTGAAGCTTTCTTT; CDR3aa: CASRFQGEDTEAFF
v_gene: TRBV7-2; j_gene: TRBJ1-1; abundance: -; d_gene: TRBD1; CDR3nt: TGTGCCAGCAGCTTCAGATTTTCCGGGACAGGGGATCTAGAAGCTTTCTTT; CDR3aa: CASSFRFSGTGDLEAFF
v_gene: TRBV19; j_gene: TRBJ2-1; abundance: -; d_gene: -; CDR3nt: TGTGCCAGTAGTATAGCCGGGGAGTGGTATGATGAGCAGTTCTTC; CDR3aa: CASSIAGEWYDEQFF
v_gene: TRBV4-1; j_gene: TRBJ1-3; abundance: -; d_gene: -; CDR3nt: TGCGCCAGCAGCCCCACGGCAGGCTTCTCTGGAAACACCATATATTTT; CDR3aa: CASSPTAGFSGNTIYF
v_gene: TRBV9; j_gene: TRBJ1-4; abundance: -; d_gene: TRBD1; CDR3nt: TGTGCCAGCAGCGCGGCCGGGACAGGGAAGGAAAAACTGTTTTTT; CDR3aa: CASSAAGTGKEKLFF
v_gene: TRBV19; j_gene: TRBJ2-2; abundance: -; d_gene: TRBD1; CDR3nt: TGTGCCAGTAGTATGGGACCGCAGGGGGCTACCGGGGAGCTGTTTTTT; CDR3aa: CASSMGPQGATGELFF
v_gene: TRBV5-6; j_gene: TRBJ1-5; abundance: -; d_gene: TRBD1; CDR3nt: TGTGCCAGCAGCGGGGACAGGGGTGGGAATCAGCCCCAGCATTTT; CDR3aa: CASSGDRGGNQPQHF
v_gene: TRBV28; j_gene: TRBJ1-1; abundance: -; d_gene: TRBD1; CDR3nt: TGTGCCAGCAGTTTCCCCGGGACAGAAACCCAAAGAGTCACTGAAGCTTTCTTT; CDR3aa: CASSFPGTETQRVTEAFF
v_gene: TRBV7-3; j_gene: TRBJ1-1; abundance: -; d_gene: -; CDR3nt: TGTGCCAGCAGCTTAAATCCCCAGGGCCTTAACACTGAAGCTTTCTTT; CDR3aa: CASSLNPQGLNTEAFF
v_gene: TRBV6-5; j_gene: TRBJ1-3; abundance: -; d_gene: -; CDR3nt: TGTGCCAGCATCGCAGGGTTCGGCTCTGGAAACACCATATATTTT; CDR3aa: CASIAGFGSGNTIYF
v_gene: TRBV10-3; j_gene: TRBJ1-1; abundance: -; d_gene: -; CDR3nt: TGTGCCATCAGTGAGTTCCCGGTGAACACTGAAGCTTTCTTT; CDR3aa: CAISEFPVNTEAFF
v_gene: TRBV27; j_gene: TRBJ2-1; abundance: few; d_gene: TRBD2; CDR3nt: TGTGCCAGCAGTTTACCTAGCGGGGGGGCCGTAGAGCAGTTCTTC; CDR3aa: CASSLPSGGAVEQFF
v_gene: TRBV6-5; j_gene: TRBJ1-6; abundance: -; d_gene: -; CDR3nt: TGTGCCAGCAGTAGGCAAGAGGATAATTCACCCCTCCACTTT; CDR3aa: CASSRQEDNSPLHF